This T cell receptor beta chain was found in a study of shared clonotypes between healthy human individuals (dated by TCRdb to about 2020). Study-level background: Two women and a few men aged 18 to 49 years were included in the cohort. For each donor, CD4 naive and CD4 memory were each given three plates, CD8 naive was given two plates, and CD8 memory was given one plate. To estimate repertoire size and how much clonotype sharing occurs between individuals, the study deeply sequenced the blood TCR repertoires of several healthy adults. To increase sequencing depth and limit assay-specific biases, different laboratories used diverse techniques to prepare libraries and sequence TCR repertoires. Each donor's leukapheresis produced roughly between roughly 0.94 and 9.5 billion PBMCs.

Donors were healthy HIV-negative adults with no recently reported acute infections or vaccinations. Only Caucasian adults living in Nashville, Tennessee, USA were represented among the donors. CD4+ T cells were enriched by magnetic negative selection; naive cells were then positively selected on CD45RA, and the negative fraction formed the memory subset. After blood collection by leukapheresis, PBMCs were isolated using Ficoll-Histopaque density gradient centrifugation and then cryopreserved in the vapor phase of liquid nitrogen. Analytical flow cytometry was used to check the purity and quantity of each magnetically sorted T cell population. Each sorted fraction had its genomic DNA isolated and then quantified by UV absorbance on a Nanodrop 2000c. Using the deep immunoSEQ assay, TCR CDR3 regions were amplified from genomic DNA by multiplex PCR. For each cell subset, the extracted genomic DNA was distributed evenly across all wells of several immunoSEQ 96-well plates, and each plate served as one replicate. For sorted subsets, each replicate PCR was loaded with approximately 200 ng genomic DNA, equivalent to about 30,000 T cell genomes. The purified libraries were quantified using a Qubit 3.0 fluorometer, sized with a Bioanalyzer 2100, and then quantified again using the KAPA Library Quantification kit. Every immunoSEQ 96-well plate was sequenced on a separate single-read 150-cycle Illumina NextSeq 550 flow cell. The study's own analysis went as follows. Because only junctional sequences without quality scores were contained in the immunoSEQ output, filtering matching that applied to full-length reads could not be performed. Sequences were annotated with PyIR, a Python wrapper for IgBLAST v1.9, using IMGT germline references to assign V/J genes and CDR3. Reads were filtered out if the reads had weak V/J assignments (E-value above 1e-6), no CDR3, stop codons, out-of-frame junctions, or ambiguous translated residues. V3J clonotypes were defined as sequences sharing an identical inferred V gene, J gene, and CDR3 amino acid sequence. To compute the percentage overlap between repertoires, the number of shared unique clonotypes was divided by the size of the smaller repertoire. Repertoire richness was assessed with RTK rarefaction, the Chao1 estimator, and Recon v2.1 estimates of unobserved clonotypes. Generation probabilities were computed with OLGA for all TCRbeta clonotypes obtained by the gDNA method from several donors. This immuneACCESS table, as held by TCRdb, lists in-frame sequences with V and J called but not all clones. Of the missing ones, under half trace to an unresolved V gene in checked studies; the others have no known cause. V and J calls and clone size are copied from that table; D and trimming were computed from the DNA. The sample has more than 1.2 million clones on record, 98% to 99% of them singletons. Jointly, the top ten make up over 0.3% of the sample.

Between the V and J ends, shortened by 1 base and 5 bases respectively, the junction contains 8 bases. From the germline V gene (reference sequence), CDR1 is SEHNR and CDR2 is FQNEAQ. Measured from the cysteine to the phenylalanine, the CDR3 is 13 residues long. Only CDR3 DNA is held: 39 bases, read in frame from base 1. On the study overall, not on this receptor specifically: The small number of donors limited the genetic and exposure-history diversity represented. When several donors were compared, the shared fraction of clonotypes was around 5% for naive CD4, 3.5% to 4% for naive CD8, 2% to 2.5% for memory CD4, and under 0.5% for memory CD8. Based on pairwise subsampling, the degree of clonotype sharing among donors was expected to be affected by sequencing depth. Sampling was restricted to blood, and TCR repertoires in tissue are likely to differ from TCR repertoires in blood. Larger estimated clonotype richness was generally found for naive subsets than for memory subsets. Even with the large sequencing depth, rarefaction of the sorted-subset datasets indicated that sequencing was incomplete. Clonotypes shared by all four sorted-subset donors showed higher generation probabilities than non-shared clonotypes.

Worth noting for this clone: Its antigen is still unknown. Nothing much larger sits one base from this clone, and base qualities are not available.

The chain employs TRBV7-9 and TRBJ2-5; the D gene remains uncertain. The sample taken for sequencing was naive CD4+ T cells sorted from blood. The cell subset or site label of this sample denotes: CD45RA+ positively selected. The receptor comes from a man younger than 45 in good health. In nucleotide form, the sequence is TGTGCCAGCAGCTTAGAAGTGGGGGAGACCCAGTACTTC. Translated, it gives CASSLEVGETQYF. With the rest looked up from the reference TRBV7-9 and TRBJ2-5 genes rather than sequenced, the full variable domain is DTGVSQNPRHKITKRGQNVTFRCDPISEHNRLYWYRQTLGQGPEFLTYFQNEAQLEKSRLLSDRFSAERPKGSFSTLEIQRTEQGDSAMYLCASSLEVGETQYFGPGTRLLVL.